This record looks at one T cell receptor (beta chain) sequence and its context. The antigen it binds to is not known. No DNA is shown, since the ends of the CDR3 on it are uncertain; the CDR3 is the one TCRdb lists. This sample was included in a study of blood T cell repertoires in COVID-19 (dated by TCRdb to the early 2020s). For the wider study: Samples from collaborators originated in the United States, Italy and Spain and spanned both the acute and convalescent phases of COVID-19. The sample metadata nearly always contained a de-identified subject ID, COVID-19 status, age in years and sex. The material from the prospective study consisted of cDNA or gDNA derived from T cells, B-cell-depleted T cells, or PBMCs. A freely available public database, intended as a resource for researchers studying the immune response to SARS-CoV-2, is where the repertoires were released. Where available, HLA class I and class II types were taken from metadata supplied by the sample provider and were not determined by assay-based typing. Samples came from the ongoing ImmuneRACE study (first 160 participants) plus 1,254 subjects from 6 global collaborators. The dataset comprised deeply sampled blood TCRbeta repertoires from subjects exposed to, actively infected with, or recovered from COVID-19. Overall study results and their limits: How much clinical and demographic metadata was included differed by source and by participant, and the metadata was provided uncurated.

Participants in the prospective study were aged roughly 18 to 100 years, lived in 24 United States geographic areas, and enrolled through a virtual design. Cohort assignment in the prospective study relied on participant-reported clinical history from a screening survey and a study questionnaire. Mobile phlebotomists in the prospective study collected whole blood, serum and a nasopharyngeal or oropharyngeal swab from every participant. Prospective study participants could optionally give additional blood draws and questionnaires over a 2-month period. Blood samples from the prospective study were shipped frozen or at room temperature prior to DNA extraction. The immunoSEQ Assay, a bias-controlled multiplex PCR, was used to amplify TCRbeta CDR3 regions from genomic DNA. On the study's bioinformatics: Nucleated cell counts per sample were estimated from amplification of reference gene primers within the assay. To quantify the absolute abundance of each unique TCRbeta CDR3 rearrangement, sequence reads were collapsed and filtered. For each sample, productive Simpson clonality was calculated as the square root of Simpson's diversity index across productive rearrangements. Entries here come from immuneACCESS through TCRdb and include only in-frame sequences with V and J called. Some clones fail to appear in such tables; in the studies checked, an unresolved V gene covers under half of the shortfall, and the cause of the remainder is unknown. From that table come the V and J calls and clone size; the DNA was used to work out D and trimming. This sample holds a few hundred thousand clones; about 86% were observed only once. The top ten clones comprise 3.5% to 4% of the sample.

The receptor was isolated from a woman aged 40-49 years with acute COVID-19. Input material: PBMCs or T cells enriched from blood (not recorded which).

The CDR3 amino acid sequence is: CASSSSAGGRETQYF. The sequence joins TRBV6-2 or TRBV6-3 to TRBJ2-5; no DNA check was done on the table's D call, TRBD2. Based on the germline V gene, the CDR1 and CDR2 sequences are MNHEY and SVGEGT. The CDR3, from cysteine to phenylalanine, totals 15 residues.